These 12 T cell receptor beta chains were all obtained from the same sample, sequenced in a study of PD-L1 blockade in urothelial cancer. Using immunoSEQ multiplex PCR, the repertoire was profiled, and TCRdb retains in-frame clones only, with some absent. The sample holds 50,000 to 55,000 clones; about three quarters are singletons and the top ten take 3.5% to 4.5%. Sample time point: pretreatment peripheral blood. The sequencing used PBMCs, collected around atezolizumab (anti-PD-L1) treatment. These TCRs come from a man in his 70s with urothelial cancer.

The chain links TRBV5-1 to TRBJ1-2, with 7 bases matching TRBD1. The CDR3 sequence is 18 residues long. Germline V gives CDR1 SGHRS, CDR2 YFSETQ. The J segment lost 0 bases and the V segment lost 4 bases, leaving 15 bases of the junction unmatched. The CDR3 region is CASSLERGTARANYGYTF. The CDR3 DNA reads TGCGCCAGCAGCCTCGAGAGAGGGACAGCTCGAGCTAACTATGGCTACACCTTC.

This CDR3 reads CASSLQGNNEQFF. In DNA form, the CDR3 reads TGCGCCAGCAGCCTACAGGGGAACAATGAGCAGTTCTTC. The V gene is TRBV5-1, the J gene TRBJ2-1, with TRBD1 matching 7 bases. The CDR3 spans 13 residues. Germline CDR1 reads SGHRS; CDR2 reads YFSETQ. Unmatched junction bases numbered 3, after V lost 4 bases and J lost 5 bases.

The chain joins TRBV18 to TRBJ1-1; D call uncertain. Trimming left V 2 bases short and J 3 bases short, with 10 bases between. This CDR3 contains 14 residues. From germline, CDR1 is KGHSH and CDR2 LQKENI. In DNA form, the CDR3 reads TGTGCCAGCTCACCAGGGGAGGTGGACACTGAAGCTTTCTTT. This translates into CASSPGEVDTEAFF.

This chain links TRBV5-1 with TRBJ1-1; 10 nucleotides align to TRBD1. Trimming removed 4 bases from V and 6 bases from J; junction bases left unmatched: 6. The CDR3 spans 14 residues. In germline, CDR1 is SGHRS, CDR2 YFSETQ. CDR3 amino acids: CASSKDRGEAEAFF. The CDR3 region has the DNA TGCGCCAGCAGCAAGGACAGGGGGGAGGCTGAAGCTTTCTTT.

The rearrangement uses TRBV18 and TRBJ2-4; TRBD1 agrees at 8 bases. The V gene's germline CDR1 is KGHSH and CDR2 LQKENI. This CDR3 is 15 amino acids long. Germline trimming cut 5 bases from V and 9 bases from J; bases unmatched to any gene: 12. CDR3 loop: CASSITGGKEGIQYF. The CDR3 DNA is TGTGCCAGCTCAATTACAGGGGGGAAGGAAGGCATTCAGTACTTC.

With regard to this clone: Other DNA sequences of this sample code for an identical CDR3. The V gene is TRBV11-2, the J gene TRBJ2-7; D not certain. The V gene's germline CDR1 is SGHAT and CDR2 FQNNGV. This CDR3 spans 13 amino acids. Trimming took 0 bases from V and 7 from J, leaving 10 bases between them. Here the CDR3 reads CASSLERGWEQYF. CDR3 coding DNA: TGTGCCAGCAGCTTAGAGAGAGGCTGGGAGCAGTACTTC.

The CDR3 reads CASSLEGGQGVSEQFF. In DNA form, the CDR3 reads TGCGCCAGCAGCTTGGAAGGAGGACAGGGGGTCAGTGAGCAGTTCTTC. J is TRBJ2-1 and V is TRBV5-1; 10 nucleotides match TRBD1. Trimming took 0 bases from V and 9 from J; bases not matched to a gene: 9. CDR1 and CDR2 (germline): SGHRS, YFSETQ. This CDR3 comprises 16 residues.

The chain employs TRBV7-7 and TRBJ2-2; the D gene is possibly TRBD2 (6 bases). The CDR3 contains 13 residues. Germline V gene lookup returns CDR1 SSHAT and CDR2 FNYEAQ (reference sequence). CDR3 sequence (DNA): TGTGCTAGCGGTCCGGGATACACCGGGGAGCTGTTTTTT. Residues: CASGPGYTGELFF.

CDR3 in amino acids: CASSPRVADTQYF. CDR3 in DNA: TGTGCCAGCAGCCCCCGAGTCGCAGATACGCAGTATTTT. V and J are TRBV11-2 and TRBJ2-3; D gene ambiguous. The germline V and J ends were trimmed by 5 bases and 4 bases, with 10 bases remaining between them. CDR3 length: 13 residues. Germline V gene sequence: CDR1 SGHAT, CDR2 FQNNGV.

The chain uses TRBV27 and TRBJ2-1, with a possible D match to TRBD2 (6 bases). Trimming took off 2 bases at V and 4 bases at J, with 15 bases between the two ends. CDR1 MNHEY and CDR2 SMNVEV come from the germline V gene (reference sequence). The CDR3 loop spans 16 amino acids. CDR3 region: CASSLGAGGTYNEQFF. CDR3 sequence (DNA): TGTGCCAGCAGTTTAGGGGCCGGCGGGACTTACAATGAGCAGTTCTTC.

This chain joins TRBV30 and TRBJ2-1; D gene uncertain. This CDR3 is built from 12 residues. The germline CDR1 and CDR2 sequences are GTSNPN and SVGIG (reference sequence). V gave up 2 bases and J gave up 8 bases, with 10 bases separating them. CDR3: CAWSKSVDEQFF. The CDR3 nucleotides are TGTGCCTGGAGTAAATCGGTGGATGAGCAGTTCTTC.

The CDR3 nucleotides read TGCGCCAGCAGCTTGTCTCCGACAGGGAACTATGGCTACACCTTC. Its translation: CASSLSPTGNYGYTF. The rearrangement uses TRBV5-1 and TRBJ1-2; 7 bases fit TRBD1. Germline V gives CDR1 SGHRS, CDR2 YFSETQ. Losses at the gene ends were 1 base for V and 2 bases for J; bases not matched to a gene: 5. The CDR3 extends over 15 amino acids.